This TCR beta chain appears in the sequencing data of a study of blood T cell repertoires in COVID-19. Study context: Samples came from the United States, Italy and Spain, spanning acute and convalescent COVID-19. From T cells, B-cell-depleted T cells, or PBMCs came the material, which was cDNA or gDNA.

Recruited during active infection, patients (from Seattle) were subsequently followed longitudinally. The CDR3 has 16 amino acids. Trimming took off 4 bases at V and 3 bases at J, with 13 bases between the two ends. Germline loops: CDR1 PRHDT, CDR2 FYEKMQ (reference sequence). In the source study's methods: Amplification from reference gene primers served as the basis for estimated nucleated cell counts. The protocol was immunoSEQ multiplex PCR, while the TCRdb copy is restricted to in-frame clones and leaves out a portion. Clonal size and the V and J genes are those of that table, whereas D and trimming came from the DNA. The data contain approximately 320,000 clones, nearly 90% of them seen just once; the ten biggest clones take up 11%.

This TCR came from a woman in her twenties or thirties with COVID-19, enrolled during active disease. This rearrangement joins TRBV13 to TRBJ1-6; TRBD1 might be the D (6 bases). The specimen sequenced was peripheral blood. CDR3 protein: CASSSTGGHYNSPLHF. The CDR3 nucleotides read TGTGCCAGCAGCTCTACGGGGGGGCACTATAATTCACCCCTCCACTTT.